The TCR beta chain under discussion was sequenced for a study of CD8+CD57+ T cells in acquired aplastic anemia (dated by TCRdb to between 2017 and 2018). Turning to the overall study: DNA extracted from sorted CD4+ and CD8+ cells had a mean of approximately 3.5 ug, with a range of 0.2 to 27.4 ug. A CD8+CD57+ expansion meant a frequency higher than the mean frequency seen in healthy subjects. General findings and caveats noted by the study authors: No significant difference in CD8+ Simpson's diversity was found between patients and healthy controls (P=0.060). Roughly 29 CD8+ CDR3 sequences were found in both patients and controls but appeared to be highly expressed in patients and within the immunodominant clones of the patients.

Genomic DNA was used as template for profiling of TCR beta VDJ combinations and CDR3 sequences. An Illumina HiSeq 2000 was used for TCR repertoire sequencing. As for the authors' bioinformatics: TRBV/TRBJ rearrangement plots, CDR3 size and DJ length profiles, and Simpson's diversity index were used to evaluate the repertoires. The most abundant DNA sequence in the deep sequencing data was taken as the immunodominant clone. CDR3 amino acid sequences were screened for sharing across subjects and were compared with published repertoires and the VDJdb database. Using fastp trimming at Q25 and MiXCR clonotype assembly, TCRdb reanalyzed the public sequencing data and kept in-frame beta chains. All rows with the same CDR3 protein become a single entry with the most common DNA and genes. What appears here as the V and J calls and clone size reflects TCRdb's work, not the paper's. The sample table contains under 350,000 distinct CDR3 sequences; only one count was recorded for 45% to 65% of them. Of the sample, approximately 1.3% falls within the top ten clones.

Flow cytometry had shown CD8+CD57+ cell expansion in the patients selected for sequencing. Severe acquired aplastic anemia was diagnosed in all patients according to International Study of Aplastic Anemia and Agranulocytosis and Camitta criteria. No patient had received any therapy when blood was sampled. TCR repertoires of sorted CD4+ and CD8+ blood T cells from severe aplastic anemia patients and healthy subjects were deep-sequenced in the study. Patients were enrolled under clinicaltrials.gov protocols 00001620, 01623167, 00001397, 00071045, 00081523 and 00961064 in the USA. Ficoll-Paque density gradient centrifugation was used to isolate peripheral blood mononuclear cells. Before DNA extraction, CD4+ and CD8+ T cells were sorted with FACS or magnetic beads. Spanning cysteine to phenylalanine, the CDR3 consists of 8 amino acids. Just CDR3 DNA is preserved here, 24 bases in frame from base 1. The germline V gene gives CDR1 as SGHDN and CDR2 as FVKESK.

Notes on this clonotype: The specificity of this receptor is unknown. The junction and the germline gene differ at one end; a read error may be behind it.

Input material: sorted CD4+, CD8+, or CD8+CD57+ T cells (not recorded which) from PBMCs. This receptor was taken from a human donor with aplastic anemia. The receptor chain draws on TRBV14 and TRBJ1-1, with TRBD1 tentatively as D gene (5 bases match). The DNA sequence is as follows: TGCGCCAGCAGTCCGGGACTATTT. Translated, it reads CASSPGLF.